These T cell receptor beta chains were read from a single sample in a study of PD-1 blockade in classical Hodgkin lymphoma. The method was immunoSEQ multiplex PCR; TCRdb's version includes in-frame clones alone and lacks a portion of them. The table records roughly 150,000 clones, about 81% of them present only once. The sample consisted of peripheral blood mononuclear cells (PBMCs), taken before the second cycle of nivolumab. These receptors were taken from a human donor with classical Hodgkin lymphoma. Each CDR3 is given with its conserved first and last residue. The D gene is left open where the match is weak. The size entry is marked missing in some rows and otherwise reads once, few, many or a size class.

v_call: TRBV5-6
cdr3_length: 17
d_call: -
j_call: TRBJ2-4
clone_size: once
cdr3_nt: TGTGCCAGCAGCTGGGGAACGGGGTCAGGGGCCAAAAACATTCAGTACTTC
cdr3_aa: CASSWGTGSGAKNIQYF

v_call: TRBV2
cdr3_length: 13
d_call: -
j_call: TRBJ2-7
clone_size: -
cdr3_nt: TGTGCCAGTAGGGGTCGGGCCACCTACGAGCAGTACTTC
cdr3_aa: CASRGRATYEQYF

v_call: TRBV6-6
cdr3_length: 16
d_call: TRBD2
j_call: TRBJ2-2
clone_size: -
cdr3_nt: TGTGCCAGCAGTCTCACTAGCGGGGGCTACACCGGGGAGCTGTTTTTT
cdr3_aa: CASSLTSGGYTGELFF

v_call: TRBV5-1
cdr3_length: 13
d_call: -
j_call: TRBJ2-3
clone_size: -
cdr3_nt: TGCGCCAGCAGCTTGGCGGGGAAAGATACGCAGTATTTT
cdr3_aa: CASSLAGKDTQYF

v_call: TRBV10-2
cdr3_length: 17
d_call: TRBD1
j_call: TRBJ2-6
clone_size: -
cdr3_nt: TGCGCCAGCAATGACAGGGGTAGTGGCTCTGGGGCCAACGTCCTGACTTTC
cdr3_aa: CASNDRGSGSGANVLTF

v_call: TRBV18
cdr3_length: 15
d_call: TRBD2
j_call: TRBJ2-5
clone_size: -
cdr3_nt: TGTGCCAGCTCACCTAGCGGGGACCCCCGCGAGACCCAGTACTTC
cdr3_aa: CASSPSGDPRETQYF

v_call: TRBV6-5
cdr3_length: 15
d_call: -
j_call: TRBJ1-5
clone_size: -
cdr3_nt: TGTGCCAGCAGTACTCGCGGCGGGGGTTATCAGCCCCAGCATTTT
cdr3_aa: CASSTRGGGYQPQHF

v_call: TRBV18
cdr3_length: 17
d_call: TRBD1
j_call: TRBJ2-6
clone_size: once
cdr3_nt: TGTGCCAGCTCACCACAGGGGGCCTTATCTGGGGCCAACGTCCTGACTTTC
cdr3_aa: CASSPQGALSGANVLTF

v_call: TRBV28
cdr3_length: 14
d_call: -
j_call: TRBJ1-5
clone_size: -
cdr3_nt: TGTGCCAGCAGCATCCGACAGTCCAATCAGCCCCAGCATTTT
cdr3_aa: CASSIRQSNQPQHF

v_call: TRBV27
cdr3_length: 14
d_call: -
j_call: TRBJ1-5
clone_size: -
cdr3_nt: TGTGCCAGCAGTTTAGGCGACAGCAATCAGCCCCAGCATTTT
cdr3_aa: CASSLGDSNQPQHF

v_call: TRBV6-6
cdr3_length: 15
d_call: -
j_call: TRBJ1-1
clone_size: -
cdr3_nt: TGTGCCAGCAGGCCTCCCCGGGGGGGGAACACTGAAGCTTTCTTT
cdr3_aa: CASRPPRGGNTEAFF

v_call: TRBV6-5
cdr3_length: 14
d_call: -
j_call: TRBJ1-1
clone_size: many
cdr3_nt: TGTGCCAGCAGTTACGGACTTCCGAACACTGAAGCTTTCTTT
cdr3_aa: CASSYGLPNTEAFF

v_call: TRBV10-3
cdr3_length: 15
d_call: -
j_call: TRBJ2-1
clone_size: -
cdr3_nt: TGTGCCATCAGTGAGGTAGGGGGGGGCCCAGATGAGCAGTTCTTC
cdr3_aa: CAISEVGGGPDEQFF

v_call: TRBV11-3
cdr3_length: 19
d_call: TRBD1
j_call: TRBJ2-7
clone_size: -
cdr3_nt: TGTGCCAGCAGCTGGGGGGCAGGGGGCGCGGCGGGATCCGCCTACGAGCAGTACTTC
cdr3_aa: CASSWGAGGAAGSAYEQYF

v_call: TRBV10-3
cdr3_length: 12
d_call: TRBD1
j_call: TRBJ1-1
clone_size: few
cdr3_nt: TGTGCCGCCGGGACAGGGTTCACTGAAGCTTTCTTT
cdr3_aa: CAAGTGFTEAFF

v_call: TRBV13
cdr3_length: 13
d_call: -
j_call: TRBJ2-3
clone_size: -
cdr3_nt: TGTGCCAGCAGCATGACTAGCACAGATACGCAGTATTTT
cdr3_aa: CASSMTSTDTQYF

v_call: TRBV10-2
cdr3_length: 14
d_call: TRBD1
j_call: TRBJ2-3
clone_size: few
cdr3_nt: TGCGCCAGCAGCCCGGGACAGAGCACAGATACGCAGTATTTT
cdr3_aa: CASSPGQSTDTQYF

v_call: TRBV27
cdr3_length: 16
d_call: -
j_call: TRBJ1-4
clone_size: -
cdr3_nt: TGTGCCAGCAGTTTCTTCTACACTGCAACTAATGAAAAACTGTTTTTT
cdr3_aa: CASSFFYTATNEKLFF

v_call: TRBV5-5
cdr3_length: 15
d_call: -
j_call: TRBJ1-5
clone_size: -
cdr3_nt: TGTGCCAGCAGCCCTGGGGGTAGTGGCAATCAGCCCCAGCATTTT
cdr3_aa: CASSPGGSGNQPQHF

v_call: TRBV19
cdr3_length: 12
d_call: -
j_call: TRBJ1-1
clone_size: once
cdr3_nt: TGTGCCAGTAGGTCCGGGAACACTGAAGCTTTCTTT
cdr3_aa: CASRSGNTEAFF

v_call: TRBV11-3
cdr3_length: 14
d_call: -
j_call: TRBJ1-1
clone_size: -
cdr3_nt: TGTGCCAGCAGCCTAGGGACGGCGAACACTGAAGCTTTCTTT
cdr3_aa: CASSLGTANTEAFF

v_call: TRBV6-5
cdr3_length: 15
d_call: -
j_call: TRBJ1-4
clone_size: -
cdr3_nt: TGTGCCAGCGGTACGATACAGGGTGAAAGTGAAAAACTGTTTTTT
cdr3_aa: CASGTIQGESEKLFF

v_call: TRBV28
cdr3_length: 17
d_call: TRBD1
j_call: TRBJ1-4
clone_size: -
cdr3_nt: TGTGCCAGCAGCATTACCCTCGGACAGGAAGCGAATGAAAAACTGTTTTTT
cdr3_aa: CASSITLGQEANEKLFF

v_call: TRBV18
cdr3_length: 14
d_call: TRBD1
j_call: TRBJ1-5
clone_size: -
cdr3_nt: TGTGCCAGCTCACCGGACAGGGGCAATCAGCCCCAGCATTTT
cdr3_aa: CASSPDRGNQPQHF

v_call: TRBV11-2
cdr3_length: 14
d_call: TRBD1
j_call: TRBJ1-5
clone_size: -
cdr3_nt: TGTGCCAGCAGCTCACAGGGGAGCAATCAGCCCCAGCATTTT
cdr3_aa: CASSSQGSNQPQHF

v_call: TRBV29-1
cdr3_length: 16
d_call: -
j_call: TRBJ1-1
clone_size: once
cdr3_nt: TGCAGCGTTAGTGGCTTCCAGGGGTTTATAAACACTGAAGCTTTCTTT
cdr3_aa: CSVSGFQGFINTEAFF

v_call: TRBV18
cdr3_length: 13
d_call: -
j_call: TRBJ1-5
clone_size: -
cdr3_nt: TGTGCCAGCTCCCCCGGGCAGGATCAGCCCCAGCATTTT
cdr3_aa: CASSPGQDQPQHF

v_call: TRBV9
cdr3_length: 15
d_call: -
j_call: TRBJ2-1
clone_size: once
cdr3_nt: TGTGCCAGCAGCGTAGCCATAACTGCCCTCAATGAGCAGTTCTTC
cdr3_aa: CASSVAITALNEQFF

v_call: TRBV5-1
cdr3_length: 14
d_call: -
j_call: TRBJ1-1
clone_size: once
cdr3_nt: TGCGCCAGCAGCTTGGGTCAGCAGAACACTGAAGCTTTCTTT
cdr3_aa: CASSLGQQNTEAFF

v_call: TRBV5-1
cdr3_length: 15
d_call: -
j_call: TRBJ1-6
clone_size: -
cdr3_nt: TGCGCCAGCAGCTTGGTGGAGGCCCTGGGGTCACCCCTCCACTTT
cdr3_aa: CASSLVEALGSPLHF

v_call: TRBV28
cdr3_length: 16
d_call: TRBD2
j_call: TRBJ2-7
clone_size: -
cdr3_nt: TGTGCCAGCAGTTTAGCGGGAGGGCCGCCATCCTACGAGCAGTACTTC
cdr3_aa: CASSLAGGPPSYEQYF

v_call: TRBV6-5
cdr3_length: 14
d_call: -
j_call: TRBJ1-2
clone_size: -
cdr3_nt: TGTGCCAGCAGTTACTCGCCAACTAACTATGGCTACACCTTC
cdr3_aa: CASSYSPTNYGYTF

v_call: TRBV6-6
cdr3_length: 12
d_call: -
j_call: TRBJ2-7
clone_size: once
cdr3_nt: TGTGCCAGCAGCTTCGGACAGTACGAGCAGTACTTC
cdr3_aa: CASSFGQYEQYF

v_call: TRBV6-5
cdr3_length: 15
d_call: -
j_call: TRBJ2-7
clone_size: -
cdr3_nt: TGTGCCAGCAGTTACGGGGTCGCTACTAACTACGAGCAGTACTTC
cdr3_aa: CASSYGVATNYEQYF

v_call: TRBV19
cdr3_length: 14
d_call: -
j_call: TRBJ1-4
clone_size: -
cdr3_nt: TGTGCCAGTAGTATAGAGGGGAAGGAGGAAAAACTGTTTTTT
cdr3_aa: CASSIEGKEEKLFF

v_call: TRBV27
cdr3_length: 17
d_call: TRBD1
j_call: TRBJ2-7
clone_size: -
cdr3_nt: TGTGCCAGCAGTTCGACAGGGTATGCACTCCCCCCCTACGAGCAGTACTTC
cdr3_aa: CASSSTGYALPPYEQYF

v_call: TRBV6-6
cdr3_length: 16
d_call: TRBD1
j_call: TRBJ1-2
clone_size: -
cdr3_nt: TGTGCCAGCAGTTACGCCGGACAGGGTGCCCTAGTGGGCTACACCTTC
cdr3_aa: CASSYAGQGALVGYTF

v_call: TRBV5-1
cdr3_length: 14
d_call: TRBD1
j_call: TRBJ1-1
clone_size: once
cdr3_nt: TGCGCCAGCAGCCTACAGGGGACGAACACTGAAGCTTTCTTT
cdr3_aa: CASSLQGTNTEAFF

v_call: TRBV6-5
cdr3_length: 15
d_call: -
j_call: TRBJ2-7
clone_size: medium-sized
cdr3_nt: TGTGCCAGCAGTTCCTCCCCAACACCCGGCTACGAGCAGTACTTC
cdr3_aa: CASSSSPTPGYEQYF

v_call: TRBV18
cdr3_length: 13
d_call: TRBD1
j_call: TRBJ1-2
clone_size: -
cdr3_nt: TGTGCCAGCTCCCTGGACAGGGATTATGGCTACACCTTC
cdr3_aa: CASSLDRDYGYTF

v_call: TRBV27
cdr3_length: 17
d_call: TRBD2
j_call: TRBJ2-2
clone_size: -
cdr3_nt: TGTGCCAGCAGTCCAAGCGCTAGCGGCTGGGGAACCGGGGAGCTGTTTTTT
cdr3_aa: CASSPSASGWGTGELFF

v_call: TRBV18
cdr3_length: 14
d_call: -
j_call: TRBJ2-5
clone_size: -
cdr3_nt: TGTGCCAGCTCACCAGTTCGGGTCCAAGAGACCCAGTACTTC
cdr3_aa: CASSPVRVQETQYF

v_call: TRBV9
cdr3_length: 15
d_call: -
j_call: TRBJ2-1
clone_size: -
cdr3_nt: TGTGCCAGCAGCGTAGATGGGAGATGGCACAATGAGCAGTTCTTC
cdr3_aa: CASSVDGRWHNEQFF

v_call: TRBV6-5
cdr3_length: 14
d_call: TRBD1
j_call: TRBJ2-3
clone_size: once
cdr3_nt: TGTGCCAGCAGATCCGGGACAGGCACAGATACGCAGTATTTT
cdr3_aa: CASRSGTGTDTQYF

v_call: TRBV4-2
cdr3_length: 16
d_call: TRBD2
j_call: TRBJ2-1
clone_size: -
cdr3_nt: TGTGCCAGCAGCCAAGGGACTAGCGGGAGATTGAATGAGCAGTTCTTC
cdr3_aa: CASSQGTSGRLNEQFF

v_call: TRBV10-3
cdr3_length: 14
d_call: -
j_call: TRBJ2-5
clone_size: -
cdr3_nt: TGTGCCATCAGTCCGGCGTGGGGCCAAGAGACCCAGTACTTC
cdr3_aa: CAISPAWGQETQYF

v_call: TRBV7-2
cdr3_length: 12
d_call: -
j_call: TRBJ1-6
clone_size: -
cdr3_nt: TGTGCCAGCAGCTTAGTCGGGCCACCCCTCCACTTT
cdr3_aa: CASSLVGPPLHF

v_call: TRBV5-1
cdr3_length: 14
d_call: -
j_call: TRBJ2-5
clone_size: -
cdr3_nt: TGCGCCAGCAGCTTAGTTGCGATACAAGAGACCCAGTACTTC
cdr3_aa: CASSLVAIQETQYF

v_call: TRBV4-2
cdr3_length: 15
d_call: TRBD2
j_call: TRBJ2-3
clone_size: -
cdr3_nt: TGTGCCAGCAGCCAAGGACTAGCGGGAGCAGATACGCAGTATTTT
cdr3_aa: CASSQGLAGADTQYF